These T cell receptor beta chains were read from a single sample in a study of shared clonotypes between healthy human individuals. Assay used: immunoSEQ multiplex PCR; TCRdb lists only in-frame clones, some missing. The table has approximately 1.9 million clones, approximately 92% seen once. Material for sequencing was naive CD8+ T cells from PBMCs. These receptors came from a man between 18 and 35 years old in good health. Some clones in this sample may be carry-over from other donors' samples. Both conserved end residues are part of each CDR3. A D gene is named only where the DNA matches it firmly. Rows give clone size only sometimes, using once, few, many, or a class for an expanded clone.

J | size | D | V | DNA | CDR3
TRBJ2-6 | . | TRBD1 | TRBV7-3 | TGTGCCAGCAGCCCCAAGGTGGACAGGGGGACCCCTGGGGCCAACGTCCTGACTTTC | CASSPKVDRGTPGANVLTF
TRBJ2-1 | . | . | TRBV28 | TGTGCCAGCAGTTTATCCACCGCCATGAGGGAGAGTCGCAATGAGCAGTTCTTC | CASSLSTAMRESRNEQFF
TRBJ2-1 | . | . | TRBV15 | TGTGCCACCAGTGGGACGCCACCGGGAGAGCAGTTCTTC | CATSGTPPGEQFF
TRBJ2-1 | . | TRBD1 | TRBV18 | TGTGCCAGCTCAGCCACCGGGACAGGGATTCAAAATGAGCAGTTCTTC | CASSATGTGIQNEQFF
TRBJ1-2 | . | . | TRBV27 | TGTGCCAGCAGCATCCTCGGGGGGAACTATGGCTACACCTTC | CASSILGGNYGYTF
TRBJ2-7 | . | . | TRBV28 | TGTGCCAGCAGTTTGGGCCGCCGGAGCTCCTACGAGCAGTACTTC | CASSLGRRSSYEQYF
TRBJ2-3 | . | . | TRBV7-9 | TGTGCCAGCAGCTTACAGGACGCTAGCACAGATACGCAGTATTTT | CASSLQDASTDTQYF
TRBJ1-4 | . | . | TRBV28 | TGTGCCAGCCATACCTCAGGGGAGAGGGCTAATGAAAAACTGTTTTTT | CASHTSGERANEKLFF
TRBJ2-2 | . | TRBD2 | TRBV7-8 | TGTGCCAGCAGCGCCGGCCACGGGGTCGGGAGGGCCGCGACCGGGGAGCTGTTTTTT | CASSAGHGVGRAATGELFF
TRBJ2-2 | . | . | TRBV2 | TGTGCCAGCAGTGATCTGGGGGCAAGAACCGGGGAGCTGTTTTTT | CASSDLGARTGELFF
TRBJ2-5 | . | TRBD1 | TRBV5-1 | TGCGCCAGCAGCGGCGGACAGGGGATGGAGACCCAGTACTTC | CASSGGQGMETQYF
TRBJ2-5 | . | TRBD2 | TRBV6-1 | TGTGCCAGCAGTGACACCGGACTAGCGGGAAGAGTAAGATGGACCCAGTACTTC | CASSDTGLAGRVRWTQYF
TRBJ2-7 | once | . | TRBV2 | TGTGCCAGCAGGGAGGGCGGCGAGCAGTACTTC | CASREGGEQYF
TRBJ2-5 | . | TRBD2 | TRBV5-8 | TGTGCCAGCAGCTTGGACGTAGCGGGCACACAAGAGACCCAGTACTTC | CASSLDVAGTQETQYF
TRBJ2-7 | . | TRBD1 | TRBV25-1 | TGTGCCAGCAGTGCCTCGGGACAGTCCTACGAGCAGTACTTC | CASSASGQSYEQYF
TRBJ2-7 | . | TRBD2 | TRBV4-1 | TGCGCCAGCAGCCAAGTAGCGGGATCACTCCAGCAGTACTTC | CASSQVAGSLQQYF
TRBJ2-7 | . | . | TRBV9 | TGTGCCAGCAGCCCAGGGGGGGTGCCCTACGAGCAGTACTTC | CASSPGGVPYEQYF
TRBJ2-7 | . | . | TRBV7-8 | TGTGCCAGCAGCTTAGACCCGCGGGACGACGAGCAGTACTTC | CASSLDPRDDEQYF
TRBJ2-5 | . | . | TRBV28 | TGTGCCACGTTGGAGATGGAGGAAGAGACCCAGTACTTC | CATLEMEEETQYF
TRBJ2-1 | . | . | TRBV4-1 | TGCGCCAGCAGCCAAGTAGGGGACAATGAGCAGTTCTTC | CASSQVGDNEQFF
TRBJ2-3 | . | TRBD2 | TRBV10-3 | TGTGCCATCAGTGACTCCGGGACTAGCGCCACAGATACGCAGTATTTT | CAISDSGTSATDTQYF
TRBJ2-7 | . | TRBD2 | TRBV5-4 | TGTGCCAGCAGCTCAGCCCCGCTAGCGGGAGTTTCCTACGAGCAGTACTTC | CASSSAPLAGVSYEQYF
TRBJ2-1 | . | TRBD2 | TRBV9 | TGTGCCAGCAGCGTAGCTACGGCGGGAGGGAGGTGGAATGAGCAGTTCTTC | CASSVATAGGRWNEQFF
TRBJ1-3 | once | . | TRBV4-2 | TGTGCCAGCAGCCATCCTCAAGACTCCTCTGGAAACACCATATATTTT | CASSHPQDSSGNTIYF
TRBJ2-3 | . | TRBD1 | TRBV19 | TGTGCCAGTAGTATACGGGACAGTCCCACAGATACGCAGTATTTT | CASSIRDSPTDTQYF
TRBJ2-7 | . | . | TRBV7-9 | TGTGCCAGCAGCTTAGGTCGGTACGAGCAGTACTTC | CASSLGRYEQYF
TRBJ1-4 | . | . | TRBV21-1 | TGTGCCAGCAGCAAAGCTGGGGACAGCTACGCCGGAGGTGAAAAACTGTTTTTT | CASSKAGDSYAGGEKLFF
TRBJ2-1 | . | . | TRBV4-2 | TGTGCCAGCAGCCAAGAATTGGGGGAGCTATACAATGAGCAGTTCTTC | CASSQELGELYNEQFF
TRBJ2-3 | . | . | TRBV19 | TGTGCCAGTAGTATTCGATGGGTCACAGATACGCAGTATTTT | CASSIRWVTDTQYF